The source of this T cell receptor (beta chain) is a study of OX40 agonist ivuxolimab in advanced cancers. Regarding the complete study: Ivuxolimab, which targeted the costimulatory receptor OX40 (CD134), was an agonistic, fully human IgG2 monoclonal antibody. Peripheral TCRbeta sequencing aimed to test whether ivuxolimab altered TCR sequence diversity and caused clonal T-cell expansion. The monotherapy dose-escalation portion (N of about 57 patients) of the phase I ivuxolimab trial is reported in the paper. A male proportion of approximately 83% and a mean age of 60 years, ranging from about 23 to 90, were recorded for the dose-escalation cohort. Partial responses were achieved by three dose-escalation patients, of whom one had hepatocellular carcinoma and two had cutaneous melanoma. Patients were allowed to have had prior anti-PD-1, anti-PD-L1 or anti-CTLA-4 therapy, and around 43% of the dose-escalation patients had been treated with checkpoint inhibitors. Of the roughly 51 patients in dose escalation, some 19 had hepatocellular carcinoma, about 15 had melanoma, 9 had renal cell carcinoma and 9 had head and neck cancer. Intravenous ivuxolimab was administered to patients every 2 weeks at six dose levels: 0.01, 0.1, 0.3, 1.5, 3 and 10 mg/kg.

For sequencing of the TCRbeta CDR3 region, genomic DNA was extracted from the sorted cells. The immunoSEQ Assay was used to sequence the TCRbeta CDR3 regions. TCRdb provides this immuneACCESS table in a form limited to in-frame rearrangements. Some clones are lacking; in checked studies, under half of them reflect an unresolved V gene, and why the rest are absent is not known. The sample table lists over 20,000 clones, 70% to 90% of them with a count of one. The biggest ten clones account for approximately 15% of the sample. General findings and caveats noted by the study authors: Low levels of normalized T-cell clonal expansion were also seen in some nonresponding patients. After ivuxolimab, expanded clones were on average more numerous among CD8+ T cells than among CD4+ T cells. At doses of 0.1 to 3.0 mg/kg, clonal expansion of both CD4+ and CD8+ blood T cells was observed from baseline to week 6. The antigen specificity of the clonally expanded peripheral T cells was not determined. Partial responders in the 0.1-3.0 mg/kg groups had among the lowest normalized peripheral clonal expansion, especially among CD8+ T cells.

The CDR3, from cysteine to phenylalanine, totals 15 residues. The CDR3 DNA has 45 bases and is translated from base 1. CDR1 SGHRS and CDR2 YFSETQ are derived from the germline V gene. Clipping removes 5 bases from V and 1 base from J, with 8 as the unmatched junction base count. In regard to this clone: This receptor's antigen is unknown. No much larger clonotype is one base removed from it; base qualities were not supplied.

Patients with a history of autoimmune disease or receiving systemic immunosuppression were excluded from the trial. Peripheral blood for TCR sequencing was collected from all dose cohorts at baseline, on cycle 4 day 1, and on cycle 7 day 1. The samples were taken from a phase I, first-in-human, multicenter, open-label dose-escalation trial of ivuxolimab. The trial enrolled adults with locally advanced or metastatic head and neck squamous cell, hepatocellular, melanoma or renal cell carcinoma. Before TCR sequencing, CD4+ and CD8+ T cells were separately sorted from peripheral blood. This TCR came from an adult with an advanced solid tumor such as melanoma, head and neck, liver or kidney cancer. In this chain, TRBV5-1 is recombined with TRBJ1-1; TRBD1 matches 7 bases in the middle. This material consisted of CD4+ or CD8+ T cells sorted from blood, taken in a trial of the OX40 agonist ivuxolimab. The CDR3 loop reads CASRSRQGGNTEAFF. The sequenced DNA is TGCGCCAGCAGATCTCGTCAGGGGGGGAACACTGAAGCTTTCTTT.